The rows below give T cell receptor beta chains drawn from one sample of a study of CD8+ T cells in alopecia areata. The table came from immunoSEQ multiplex PCR; TCRdb's copy has only in-frame clones and leaves some out. The table includes about 200,000 clones, approximately 53% detected once. The sample comprised CD8+ T cells sorted from blood. The receptor set was obtained from a human donor in good health. Both conserved end residues are trimmed from each CDR3. Rows may omit the clone size; those that give it use once, few, many or a size class.

>TRBJ2-2|.|TRBV27
ASSLGGTGTGELF
>TRBJ2-7|.|TRBV5-1
ASSLGQGAYEQY
>TRBJ1-5|few|TRBV19
ASSPATRAQPQH
>TRBJ2-7|.|TRBV6-5
ASSYSSGPYEQY
>TRBJ2-3|few|TRBV29-1
SPTTDTQY
>TRBJ2-7|.|TRBV29-1
SVEDPERGVYEQY
>TRBJ1-5|once|TRBV9
ASSAEDRADQPQH
>TRBJ2-5|few|TRBV6-5
ASRSLEGNQETQY
>TRBJ2-7|.|TRBV4-1
ASSHGQGNYEQY
>TRBJ2-1|once|TRBV2
ASSERPGGLHYNEQF
>TRBJ2-2|.|TRBV6-5
ASSYSTSRRTGELF
>TRBJ2-5|many|TRBV7-9
ASSLPDQETQY
>TRBJ2-6|.|TRBV15
ATSRDGDRVSGANVLT
>TRBJ1-1|.|TRBV7-9
ASSWNRDRNTEAF
>TRBJ1-2|.|TRBV27
ASSSPGGYGYT
>TRBJ1-5|.|TRBV6-5
ASRHEGTNQPQH
>TRBJ1-1|.|TRBV2
AGLITGFTEAF
>TRBJ1-4|.|TRBV7-9
ASSPQGRGAEKLF
>TRBJ2-5|few|TRBV7-9
ASSLSGAEKETQY
>TRBJ1-5|.|TRBV15
ATSSEGINQPQH
>TRBJ2-1|few|TRBV30
AWSVTSGGSNEQF
>TRBJ2-7|few|TRBV20-1
SARWDSRLY
>TRBJ1-1|.|TRBV11-2
ASSLDSAWESNTEAF
>TRBJ2-7|few|TRBV29-1
SVETSGTDYEQY
>TRBJ2-7|.|TRBV4-1
ASSAPGGSYEQY
>TRBJ2-7|.|TRBV7-8
ASSLPGGSSYEQY
>TRBJ2-2|.|TRBV30
AWSWVRVTGELF
>TRBJ2-3|few|TRBV12-5
ASGLKGDTDTQY
>TRBJ1-1|.|TRBV4-1
ASSQPWTGSDTEAF
>TRBJ2-1|few|TRBV29-1
SVESGLAIVEQF
>TRBJ1-2|.|TRBV5-6
ASSCETVYYGYT
>TRBJ1-2|.|TRBV29-1
SVLGTGVFYGYT
>TRBJ2-1|.|TRBV27
ASSSRHSEGFYNEQF
>TRBJ2-7|once|TRBV10-2
ASSDGGSSYEQY
>TRBJ2-7|.|TRBV7-9
ASSHIGYYEQY
>TRBJ1-1|few|TRBV5-6
ASSLGGNTEAF
>TRBJ1-3|.|TRBV5-6
ASSLPRGAGNTIY
>TRBJ1-5|.|TRBV15
ATSKDRAGSNQPQH
>TRBJ2-5|.|TRBV25-1
ASSELASEETQY
>TRBJ2-5|.|TRBV6-5
ASSYGVAGQETQY
>TRBJ2-1|.|TRBV15
ATAEGGRNYNEQF
>TRBJ2-7|few|TRBV7-9
ASSGAGSYEQY